This T cell receptor beta chain was identified in a study of shared T cell receptors in the human thymus. Trimming at V came to 4 bases and at J to 3 bases, leaving 3 bases not matched to a gene. Germline loops: CDR1 SQVTM, CDR2 ANQGSEA. The CDR3 has 12 amino acids. Profiling relied on immunoSEQ multiplex PCR, and the TCRdb table lists in-frame clones only, not all of them. The data contain roughly 710,000 clones, approximately 83% of them singletons. Separately, the same data were catalogued under a study of human thymus T cells. Per that paper: Resections from corrective heart surgery provided thymus tissue. Thymic and blood repertoires showed apparently biased V and J gene usage. Highly overlapping thymic repertoires among unrelated individuals were reported in related research.

The chain is built from TRBV29-1 and TRBJ2-7, with 7 bases aligning to TRBD1. The source material was thymocytes. This clonotype was sampled from a girl in the first two years of life with a congenital heart defect. CDR3: CSVVAGGYEQYF. DNA of the CDR3: TGCAGCGTTGTCGCAGGGGGCTACGAGCAGTACTTC.